This T cell receptor beta chain emerged from a study of cytomegalovirus exposure and HLA in healthy donors. Study details: HLA-typed donors contributed approximately 92 million unique TCRs, which were held in an early data release. Whole-study findings and limits: Evidence from a later analysis indicated that most CMV-associated TCR beta chains looked HLA-restricted.

For this clone: Antigen specificity is unknown.

Although they were nominally healthy when sampled, donors likely had unrecorded immune exposures. V was clipped by 5 bases and J by 4 bases, with 12 bases between them. The CDR3 loop spans 14 amino acids. Germline CDR1 and CDR2: MDHEN and SYDVKM. PCR was performed using 60 Vbeta and 13 Jbeta primers. The data were produced by immunoSEQ multiplex PCR, yet TCRdb's version contains in-frame clones alone and is incomplete. In the table there are about 200,000 clones, around 75% of which are singletons. The sequencing sample was made of PBMCs. The sequence was obtained from a male donor in good health and CMV-seropositive. The rearrangement uses TRBV28 and TRBJ1-5; D might be TRBD1 (5 bases). The CDR3 sequence: CASSDPNRNQPQHF. The CDR3 DNA sequence: TGTGCCAGCAGTGACCCTAACAGGAATCAGCCCCAGCATTTT. Full variable domain (remainder filled in from reference TRBV28 and TRBJ1-5): DVKVTQSSRYLVKRTGEKVFLECVQDMDHENMFWYRQDPGLGLRLIYFSYDVKMKEKGDIPEGYSVSREKKERFSLILESASTNQTSMYLCASSDPNRNQPQHFGDGTRLSIL.